Given below is one T cell receptor beta chain in context. Authors' methods: Scientists estimated how many nucleated cells there were by amplifying reference gene primers. Method: immunoSEQ multiplex PCR; TCRdb's copy keeps in-frame clones and lacks some. That table furnishes V, J and clone size, whereas the DNA furnished D and trimming. Altogether some 300,000 clones are present, nearly 90% being singletons, with the ten largest covering 2.9%. The record originates from a study of blood T cell repertoires in COVID-19. Turning to the study itself: Donors in the United States, Italy and Spain gave samples during acute or convalescent COVID-19.

In assigning cohorts, the study relied on participant-reported clinical history. Looked up from germline, CDR1 is GTSNPN and CDR2 is SVGIG (reference sequence). V was clipped by 0 bases and J by 14 bases, with 13 bases between them. This CDR3 is 12 amino acids long. The source material was PBMCs or T cells enriched from blood (not recorded which). This chain uses TRBV30 with TRBJ1-4; D is undetermined. This receptor was identified in a woman in her forties or fifties who had been exposed to COVID-19. The chain's CDR3 is CAWSVEVAKLFF. In DNA form, the CDR3 reads TGTGCCTGGAGTGTCGAGGTCGCCAAGCTGTTTTTT.